What follows are 14 T cell receptor beta chains derived from one specimen sequenced in a study of shared clonotypes between healthy human individuals. Produced via immunoSEQ multiplex PCR; TCRdb's table is partial and in-frame only. Of roughly 500,000 clones detected, about four fifths appear once; the ten largest clones hold 10% to 15%. Sequencing was performed on PBMCs. The source of these receptors is a woman in her thirties or forties in good health. Some clones in this sample may be carry-over from other donors' samples.

This clone was picked up a small number of times. This chain connects TRBV5-1 to TRBJ2-7, with D unresolved. CDR1 SGHRS and CDR2 YFSETQ come from the germline V gene. CDR3 length: 11 amino acids. The V gene lost 3 bases and the J gene lost 2 bases, with 3 bases spanning the gap. The CDR3 region is CASSSTYEQYF. The CDR3 region has the DNA TGCGCCAGCAGCTCAACCTACGAGCAGTACTTC.

The chain recombines TRBV27 with TRBJ1-1, with D possibly TRBD1 on 6 matching bases. The germline CDR1 and CDR2 sequences are MNHEY and SMNVEV (reference sequence). This CDR3 is built from 15 residues. The V gene lost 5 bases and the J gene lost 5 bases, with 18 bases spanning the gap. CDR3 in DNA: TGTGCCAGCAGTGGGCGGGAGGGGGGTGGAACTGAAGCTTTCTTT. This codes for CASSGREGGGTEAFF.

The chain uses TRBV28 and TRBJ1-4; no firm D call. V lost 8 bases and J lost 7, with 14 bases in between. Germline V gene data show CDR1 as MDHEN and CDR2 as SYDVKM. The CDR3 covers 13 residues. The CDR3 bases are TGTGCCAGCTCGTTTCCTTCCGCTGAAAAACTGTTTTTT. Translation gives CASSFPSAEKLFF. The variable domain in full, with the rest retrieved from reference TRBV28 and TRBJ1-4, is DVKVTQSSRYLVKRTGEKVFLECVQDMDHENMFWYRQDPGLGLRLIYFSYDVKMKEKGDIPEGYSVSREKKERFSLILESASTNQTSMYLCASSFPSAEKLFFGSGTQLSVL.

The chain combines TRBV5-1 with TRBJ2-7, with D perhaps TRBD1 or TRBD2 (5 bases each). The V gene lost 2 bases and the J gene lost 5 bases, with 20 bases spanning the gap. Germline CDR1 reads SGHRS; CDR2 reads YFSETQ. The CDR3 covers 16 residues. CDR3 in amino acids: CASSFGPGTGGNEQYF. The CDR3, as DNA: TGCGCCAGCAGCTTTGGGCCTGGGACGGGCGGCAACGAGCAGTACTTC.

As regards this clone: Its ends do not fully match the called genes, so a read error is possible. V usage is TRBV4-3 and J usage is TRBJ1-4; D perhaps matches TRBD1 (5 bases). CDR1 is LGHNA and CDR2 is YSLEER in the germline V gene. The CDR3 spans 14 residues. Written as DNA, the CDR3 is TGCGCCAGCAGCCAAGGCCAAGGGGATGAAAAACTGTCTTTT. Translating gives CASSQGQGDEKLSF.

The J gene is TRBJ2-2, the V gene TRBV6-6; TRBD1 matches 10 bases. This CDR3 region has 15 residues. V shed 6 bases and J 5 bases; nucleotides not matched to a gene: 6. CDR1 and CDR2 from the germline V gene are MNHNY and SVGAGI (reference sequence). The CDR3 sequence is CASSPGQGWTGELFF. CDR3 nucleotide sequence: TGTGCCAGCAGCCCGGGACAGGGGTGGACCGGGGAGCTGTTTTTT.

The CDR3: CASSLRAGGGANEQFF. The CDR3 DNA reads TGTGCCAGCAGTTTACGAGCGGGAGGGGGGGCCAATGAGCAGTTCTTC. The chain couples TRBV27 to TRBJ2-1; 10 bases align to TRBD2. Germline lookup yields CDR1 MNHEY and CDR2 SMNVEV (reference sequence). V lost 2 bases to trimming and J lost 6 bases; unmatched junction nucleotides: 7. The CDR3 length is 16 residues.

The rearrangement links TRBV2 to TRBJ2-5, with 10 positions matching TRBD1. The CDR3 totals 13 residues. CDR1 is SNHLY and CDR2 is FYNNEI in the germline V gene. Trimming at V came to 8 bases and at J to 4 bases, leaving 4 bases not matched to a gene. The CDR3 is CASGGTGVETQYF. The CDR3 coding sequence is TGTGCCAGCGGTGGGACAGGGGTAGAGACCCAGTACTTC.

V usage is TRBV5-4 and J usage is TRBJ2-1; D uncertain. This CDR3 has 13 residues. The V gene's germline CDR1 is SGHNT and CDR2 YYREEE (reference sequence). Trimming pared 0 bases from V and 5 bases from J, leaving 6 bases between. The CDR3 DNA reads as TGTGCCAGCAGCTTGGTGCCCAACAATGAGCAGTTCTTC. Translated: CASSLVPNNEQFF.

This clone was observed once. V usage is TRBV6-1 and J usage is TRBJ2-3; no reliable D call. This CDR3 spans 15 amino acids. Trimming took 1 base from V and 5 from J, leaving 13 bases between them. The V gene's germline CDR1 is MNHNS and CDR2 SASEGT. DNA for the CDR3: TGTGCCAGCAGTGAAGTTTGGGCCCTCGGAGATACGCAGTATTTT. It specifies CASSEVWALGDTQYF.

The chain joins TRBV5-6 to TRBJ2-3; perhaps TRBD2 as D (6 bases). V dropped 4 bases and J dropped 7 bases, with 25 bases sitting between them. This CDR3 has 17 residues. From germline, CDR1 is SGHDT and CDR2 YYEEEE. In DNA, the CDR3 is TGTGCCAGCAGCACCCACCGGATAGCGGACTTCCACAATACGCAGTATTTT. Protein: CASSTHRIADFHNTQYF.

J is TRBJ2-5 and V is TRBV7-2, with 9 positions matching TRBD2. The germline V gene encodes CDR1 SGHTA and CDR2 FQGNSA. V trimming: 5 bases; J trimming: 5 bases; junction bases outside the gene matches: 9. The CDR3 is made up of 15 amino acids. The chain's CDR3 is CASSEVAGVGETQYF. In nucleotides, the CDR3 is TGTGCCAGCAGCGAAGTAGCGGGGGTGGGGGAGACCCAGTACTTC.

The chain couples TRBV9 to TRBJ1-2, with D unresolved. This CDR3 comprises 14 residues. CDR1 and CDR2 (germline): SGDLS, YYNGEE. V was shortened by 0 bases and J by 1 base, with 7 bases between the two germline ends. In DNA form, the CDR3 reads TGTGCCAGCAGCGTAGCGTCAGATAACTATGGCTACACCTTC. As protein: CASSVASDNYGYTF.

The table lists this clone with a count of one. This is likely a read error, given that the CDR3 carries no conserved phenylalanine or tryptophan at its end. The DNA of the CDR3 is TGTGCCTGGAGTGTAATGGGTGGCACTGAAGCTTTCCTT. Its protein product is CAWSVMGGTEAFL. V usage is TRBV30 and J usage is TRBJ1-1; D is ambiguous. V lost 0 bases to trimming and J lost 4 bases, with 9 bases between them. This CDR3 has 13 amino acids. The V gene's germline CDR1 is GTSNPN and CDR2 SVGIG (reference sequence).